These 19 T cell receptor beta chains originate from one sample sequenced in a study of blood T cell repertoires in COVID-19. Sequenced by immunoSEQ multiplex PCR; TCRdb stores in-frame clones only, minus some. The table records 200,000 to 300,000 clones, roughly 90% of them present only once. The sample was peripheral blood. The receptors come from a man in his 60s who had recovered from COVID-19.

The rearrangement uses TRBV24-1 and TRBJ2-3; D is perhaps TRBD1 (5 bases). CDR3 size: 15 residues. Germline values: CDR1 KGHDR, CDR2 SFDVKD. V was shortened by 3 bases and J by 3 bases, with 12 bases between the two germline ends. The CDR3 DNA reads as TGTGCCACCAGTGATATCCGCAGGGCGACAGATACGCAGTATTTT. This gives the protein CATSDIRRATDTQYF.

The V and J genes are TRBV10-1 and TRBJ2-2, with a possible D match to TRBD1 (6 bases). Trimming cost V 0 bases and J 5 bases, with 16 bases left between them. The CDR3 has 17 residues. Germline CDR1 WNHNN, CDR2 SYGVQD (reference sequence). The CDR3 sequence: CASSESFWAGATGELFF. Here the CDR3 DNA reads TGCGCCAGCAGTGAGTCATTTTGGGCAGGGGCTACCGGGGAGCTGTTTTTT.

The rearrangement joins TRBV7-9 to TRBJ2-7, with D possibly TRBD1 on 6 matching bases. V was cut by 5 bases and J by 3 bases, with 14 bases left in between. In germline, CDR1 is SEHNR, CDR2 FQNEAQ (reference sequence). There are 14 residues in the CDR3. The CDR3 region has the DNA TGTGCCAGCAGCGCCGGGACACCAATCTACGAGCAGTACTTC. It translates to CASSAGTPIYEQYF.

Here the CDR3 reads CASSPRDRVRDTQYF. CDR3 nucleotides: TGTGCCAGCTCACCGCGGGACAGGGTGCGAGATACGCAGTATTTT. V usage is TRBV18 and J usage is TRBJ2-3, with TRBD1 matching 9 bases. There are 15 residues in the CDR3. Germline CDR1 and CDR2: KGHSH and LQKENI. V trimming: 3 bases; J trimming: 5 bases; junction bases outside the gene matches: 6.

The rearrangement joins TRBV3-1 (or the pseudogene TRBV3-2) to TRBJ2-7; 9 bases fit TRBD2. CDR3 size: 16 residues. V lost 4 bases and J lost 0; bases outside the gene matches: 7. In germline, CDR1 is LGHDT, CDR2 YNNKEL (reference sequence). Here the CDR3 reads CASSRNSGGASYEQYF. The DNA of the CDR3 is TGTGCCAGCAGCCGGAATAGCGGGGGAGCCTCCTACGAGCAGTACTTC.

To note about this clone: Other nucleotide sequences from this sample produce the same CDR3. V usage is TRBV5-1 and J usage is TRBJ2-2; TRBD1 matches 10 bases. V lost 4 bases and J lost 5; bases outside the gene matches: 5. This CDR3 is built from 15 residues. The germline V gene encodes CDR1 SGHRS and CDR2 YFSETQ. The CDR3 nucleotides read TGCGCCAGCAGCCTGGACAGGGGGGATACCGGGGAGCTGTTTTTT. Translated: CASSLDRGDTGELFF. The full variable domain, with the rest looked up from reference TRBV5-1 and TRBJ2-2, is KAGVTQTPRYLIKTRGQQVTLSCSPISGHRSVSWYQQTPGQGLQFLFEYFSETQRNKGNFPGRFSGRQFSNSRSEMNVSTLELGDSALYLCASSLDRGDTGELFFGEGSRLTVL.

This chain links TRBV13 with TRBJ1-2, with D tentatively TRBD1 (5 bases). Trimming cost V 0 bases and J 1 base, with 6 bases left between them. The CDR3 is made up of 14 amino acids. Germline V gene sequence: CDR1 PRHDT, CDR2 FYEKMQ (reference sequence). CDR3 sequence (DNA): TGTGCCAGCAGCTTAGGTACAGGTAACTATGGCTACACCTTC. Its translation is CASSLGTGNYGYTF.

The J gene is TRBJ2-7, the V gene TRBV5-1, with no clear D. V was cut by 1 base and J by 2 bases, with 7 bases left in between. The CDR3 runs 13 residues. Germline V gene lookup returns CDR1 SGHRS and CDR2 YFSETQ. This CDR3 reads CASSLYSTYEQYF. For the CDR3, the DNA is TGCGCCAGCAGCTTGTACAGTACCTACGAGCAGTACTTC.

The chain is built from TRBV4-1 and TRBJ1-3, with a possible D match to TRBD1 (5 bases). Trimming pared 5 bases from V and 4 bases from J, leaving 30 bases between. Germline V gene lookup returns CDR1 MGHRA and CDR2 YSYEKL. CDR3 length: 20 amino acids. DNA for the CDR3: TGCGCCAGCAGCGTCCCCCCGTCCCGGCCGGGACTAAAAGGCGGAAACACCATATATTTT. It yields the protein CASSVPPSRPGLKGGNTIYF.

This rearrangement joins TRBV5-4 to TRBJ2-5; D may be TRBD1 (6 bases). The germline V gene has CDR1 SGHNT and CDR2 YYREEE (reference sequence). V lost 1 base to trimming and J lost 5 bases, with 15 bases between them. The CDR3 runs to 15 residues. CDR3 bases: TGTGCCAGCAGCTTGTCAGGGGTCTTCGGGGAGACCCAGTACTTC. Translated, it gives CASSLSGVFGETQYF.

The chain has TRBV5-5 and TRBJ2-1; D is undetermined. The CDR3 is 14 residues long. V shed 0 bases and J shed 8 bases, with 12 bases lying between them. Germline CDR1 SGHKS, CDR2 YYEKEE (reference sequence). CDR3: CASSLAFPLDEQFF. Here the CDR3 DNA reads TGTGCCAGCAGCTTGGCGTTCCCCCTCGATGAGCAGTTCTTC.

The CDR3 spells CASSLLGTSDAEQFF. For the CDR3, the DNA is TGTGCCAGCAGCTTATTGGGGACTAGCGACGCTGAGCAGTTCTTC. The V call is TRBV7-3, the J call TRBJ2-1, with TRBD2 identical over 10 bases. Germline V gene data show CDR1 as SGHTA and CDR2 as FQGTGA. V dropped 2 bases and J dropped 9; count of bases not matched to a gene: 7. The CDR3 has 15 amino acids. Based on the CDR3 plus reference TRBV7-3 and TRBJ2-1, the full variable domain is GAGVSQTPSNKVTEKGKYVELRCDPISGHTALYWYRQSLGQGPEFLIYFQGTGAADDSGLPNDRFFAVRPEGSVSTLKIQRTERGDSAVYLCASSLLGTSDAEQFFGPGTRLTVL.

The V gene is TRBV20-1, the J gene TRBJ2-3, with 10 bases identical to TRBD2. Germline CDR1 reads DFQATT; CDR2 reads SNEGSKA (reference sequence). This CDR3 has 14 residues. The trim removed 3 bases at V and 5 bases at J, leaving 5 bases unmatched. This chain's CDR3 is CSASERGGRDTQYF. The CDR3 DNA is TGCAGTGCTAGTGAGCGGGGGGGGCGAGATACGCAGTATTTT.

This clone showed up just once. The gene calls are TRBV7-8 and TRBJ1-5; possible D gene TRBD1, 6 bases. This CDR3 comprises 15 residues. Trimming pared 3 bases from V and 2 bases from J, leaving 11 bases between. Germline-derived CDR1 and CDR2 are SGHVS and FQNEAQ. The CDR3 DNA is TGTGCCAGCAGCTTGGCAGGGGTTGGCAATCAGCCCCAGCATTTT. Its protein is CASSLAGVGNQPQHF. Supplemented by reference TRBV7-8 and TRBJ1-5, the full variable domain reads GAGVSQSPRYKVAKRGQDVALRCDPISGHVSLFWYQQALGQGPEFLTYFQNEAQLDKSGLPSDRFFAERPEGSVSTLKIQRTQQEDSAVYLCASSLAGVGNQPQHFGDGTRLSIL.

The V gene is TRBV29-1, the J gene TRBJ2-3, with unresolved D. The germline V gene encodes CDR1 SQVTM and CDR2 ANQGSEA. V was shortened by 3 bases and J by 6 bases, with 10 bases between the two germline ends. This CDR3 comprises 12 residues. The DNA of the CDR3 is TGCAGCGTTGATTGGAACGGGGATACGCAGTATTTT. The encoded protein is CSVDWNGDTQYF.

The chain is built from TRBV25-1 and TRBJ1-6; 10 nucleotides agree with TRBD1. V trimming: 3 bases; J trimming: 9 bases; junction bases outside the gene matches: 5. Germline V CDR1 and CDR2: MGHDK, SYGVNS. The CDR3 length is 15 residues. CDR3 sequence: CASSEPGQGISPLHF. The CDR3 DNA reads TGTGCCAGCAGTGAGCCGGGACAGGGGATTTCACCCCTCCACTTT.

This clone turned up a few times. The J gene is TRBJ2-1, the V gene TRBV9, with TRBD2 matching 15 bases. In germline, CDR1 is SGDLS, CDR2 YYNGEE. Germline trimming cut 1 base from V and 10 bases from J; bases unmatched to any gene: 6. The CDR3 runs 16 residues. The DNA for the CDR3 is TGTGCCAGCAGCGTACAAGGGACTAGCGGGGGGTTAGAGCAGTTCTTC. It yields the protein CASSVQGTSGGLEQFF.

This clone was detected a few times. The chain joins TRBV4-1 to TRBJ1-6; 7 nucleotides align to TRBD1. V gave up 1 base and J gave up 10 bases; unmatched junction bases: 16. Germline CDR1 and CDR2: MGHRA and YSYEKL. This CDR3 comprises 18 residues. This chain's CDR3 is CASSQGQGTGRRGSPLHF. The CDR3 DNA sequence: TGCGCCAGCAGCCAAGGACAGGGTACAGGGCGTCGGGGCTCACCCCTCCACTTT.

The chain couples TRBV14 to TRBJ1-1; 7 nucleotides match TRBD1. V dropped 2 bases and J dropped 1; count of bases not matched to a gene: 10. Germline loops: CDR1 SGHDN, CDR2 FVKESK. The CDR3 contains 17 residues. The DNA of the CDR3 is TGTGCCAGCAGCCAACCGGGCAGGGGGTGGGAGAACACTGAAGCTTTCTTT. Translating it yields CASSQPGRGWENTEAFF.